This TCR beta chain comes out of a study of blood T cell repertoires in COVID-19. Looking at the study overall: In each case, the material was cDNA or gDNA derived from T cells, B-cell-depleted T cells, or PBMCs.

Trimming took off 6 bases at V and 3 bases at J, with 18 bases between the two ends. The CDR3 sequence is 15 residues long. Germline-derived CDR1 and CDR2 are MNHEY and SVGAGI. Measured with immunoSEQ multiplex PCR; TCRdb has only the in-frame clones, and not every one. There are 130,000 to 150,000 clones in the sample; less than 85% occur only once, and approximately 6.6% lies in the top ten. This chain connects TRBV6-5 to TRBJ2-7; D may be TRBD1 (5 bases). This clonotype originated in a human donor in a cohort sampled during active COVID-19. The sequenced sample was peripheral blood. The CDR3 nucleotides read TGTGCCAGCAGCCCCCTTGTCGACAGCTTCTACGAGCAGTACTTC. Protein sequence: CASSPLVDSFYEQYF.